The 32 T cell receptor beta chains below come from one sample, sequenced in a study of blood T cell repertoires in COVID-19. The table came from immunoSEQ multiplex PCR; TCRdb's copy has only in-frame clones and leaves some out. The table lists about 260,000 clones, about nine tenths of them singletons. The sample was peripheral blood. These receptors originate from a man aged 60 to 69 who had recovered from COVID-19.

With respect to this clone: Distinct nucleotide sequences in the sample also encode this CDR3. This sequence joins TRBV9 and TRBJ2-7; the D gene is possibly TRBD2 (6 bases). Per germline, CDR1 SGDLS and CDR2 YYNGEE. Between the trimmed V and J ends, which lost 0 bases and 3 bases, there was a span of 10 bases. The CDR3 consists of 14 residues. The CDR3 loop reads CASSVAEGGYEQYF. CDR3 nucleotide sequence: TGTGCCAGCAGCGTAGCAGAGGGAGGCTACGAGCAGTACTTC.

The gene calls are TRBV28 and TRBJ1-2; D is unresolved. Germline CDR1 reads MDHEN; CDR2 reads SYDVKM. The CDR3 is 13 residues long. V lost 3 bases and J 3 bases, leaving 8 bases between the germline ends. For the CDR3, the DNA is TGTGCCAGCAGTTTGGGCTTGGACTATGGCTACACCTTC. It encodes CASSLGLDYGYTF.

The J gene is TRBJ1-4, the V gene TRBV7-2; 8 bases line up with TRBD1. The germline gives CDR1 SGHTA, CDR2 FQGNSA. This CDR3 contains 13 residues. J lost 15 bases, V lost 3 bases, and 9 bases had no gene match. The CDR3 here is CASSFWDRPPLFF. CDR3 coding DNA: TGTGCCAGCAGCTTCTGGGACAGGCCCCCTTTGTTTTTT.

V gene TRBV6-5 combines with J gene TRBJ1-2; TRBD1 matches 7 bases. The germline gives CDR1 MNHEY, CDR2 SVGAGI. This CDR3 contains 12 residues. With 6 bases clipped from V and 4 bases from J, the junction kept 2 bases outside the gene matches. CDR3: CASSSGGYGYTF. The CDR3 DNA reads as TGTGCCAGCAGCTCAGGGGGCTATGGCTACACCTTC.

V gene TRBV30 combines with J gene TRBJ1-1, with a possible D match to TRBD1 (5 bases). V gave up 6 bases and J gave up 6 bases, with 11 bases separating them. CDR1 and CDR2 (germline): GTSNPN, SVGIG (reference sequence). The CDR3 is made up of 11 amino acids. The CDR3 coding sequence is TGTGCCTGTAAGGGGAGGTCTGAAGCTTTCTTT. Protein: CACKGRSEAFF.

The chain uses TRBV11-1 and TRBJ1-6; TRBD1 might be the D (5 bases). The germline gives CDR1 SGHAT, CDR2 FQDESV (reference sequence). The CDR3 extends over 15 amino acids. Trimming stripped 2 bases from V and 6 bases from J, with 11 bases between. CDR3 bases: TGTGCCAGCAGCTTATCCAGGGCAGCTAATTCACCCCTCCACTTT. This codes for CASSLSRAANSPLHF. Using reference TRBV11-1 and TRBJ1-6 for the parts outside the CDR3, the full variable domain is EAEVAQSPRYKITEKSQAVAFWCDPISGHATLYWYRQILGQGPELLVQFQDESVVDDSQLPKDRFSAERLKGVDSTLKIQPAELGDSAMYLCASSLSRAANSPLHFGNGTRLTVT.

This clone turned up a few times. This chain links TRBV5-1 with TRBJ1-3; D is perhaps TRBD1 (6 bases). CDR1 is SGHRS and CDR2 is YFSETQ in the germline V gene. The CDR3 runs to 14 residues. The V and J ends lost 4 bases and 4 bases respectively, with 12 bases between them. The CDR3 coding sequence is TGCGCCAGCAGCCCAGGGGTTTCAGGAAACACCATATATTTT. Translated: CASSPGVSGNTIYF.

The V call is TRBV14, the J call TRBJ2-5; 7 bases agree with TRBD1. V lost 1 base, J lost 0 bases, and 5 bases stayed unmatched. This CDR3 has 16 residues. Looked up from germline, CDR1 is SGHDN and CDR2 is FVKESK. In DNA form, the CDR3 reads TGTGCCAGCAGCCAAGTTTCCGGGACAGACCAAGAGACCCAGTACTTC. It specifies CASSQVSGTDQETQYF.

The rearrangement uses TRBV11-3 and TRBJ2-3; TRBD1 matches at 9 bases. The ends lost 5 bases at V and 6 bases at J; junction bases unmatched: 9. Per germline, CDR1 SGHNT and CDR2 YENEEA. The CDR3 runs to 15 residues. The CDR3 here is CASSPGTGLIDTQYF. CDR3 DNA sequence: TGTGCCAGCAGCCCCGGGACAGGGTTGATTGATACGCAGTATTTT.

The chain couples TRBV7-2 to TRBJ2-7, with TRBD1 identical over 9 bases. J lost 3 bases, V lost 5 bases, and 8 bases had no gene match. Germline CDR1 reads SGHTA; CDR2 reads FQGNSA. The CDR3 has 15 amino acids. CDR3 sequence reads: CASSPYRGRIYEQYF. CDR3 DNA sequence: TGTGCCAGCAGCCCCTACAGGGGGCGAATCTACGAGCAGTACTTC.

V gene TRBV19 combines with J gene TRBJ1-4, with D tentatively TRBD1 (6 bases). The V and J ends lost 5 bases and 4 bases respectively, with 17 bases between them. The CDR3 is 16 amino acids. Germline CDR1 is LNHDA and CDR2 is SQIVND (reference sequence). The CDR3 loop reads CASSFPGHQVNEKLFF. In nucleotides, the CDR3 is TGTGCCAGTAGTTTCCCGGGACATCAGGTTAATGAAAAACTGTTTTTT.

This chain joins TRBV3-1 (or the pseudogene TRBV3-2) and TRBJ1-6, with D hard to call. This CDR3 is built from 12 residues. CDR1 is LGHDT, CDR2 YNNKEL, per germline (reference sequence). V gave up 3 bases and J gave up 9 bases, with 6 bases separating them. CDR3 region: CASSQVSSPLHF. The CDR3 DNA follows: TGTGCCAGCAGCCAGGTTAGTTCACCCCTCCACTTT.

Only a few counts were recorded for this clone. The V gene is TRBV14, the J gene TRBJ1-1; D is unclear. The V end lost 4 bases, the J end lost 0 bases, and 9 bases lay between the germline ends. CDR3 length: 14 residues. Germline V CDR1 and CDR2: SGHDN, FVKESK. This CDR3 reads CASSPPGMNTEAFF. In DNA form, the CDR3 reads TGTGCCAGCAGCCCGCCCGGGATGAACACTGAAGCTTTCTTT.

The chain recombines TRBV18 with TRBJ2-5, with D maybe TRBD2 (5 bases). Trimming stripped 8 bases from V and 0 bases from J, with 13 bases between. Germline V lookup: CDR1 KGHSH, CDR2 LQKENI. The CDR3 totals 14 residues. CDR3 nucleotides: TGTGCCAGCGCACAGTTAGCGAACCAAGAGACCCAGTACTTC. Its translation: CASAQLANQETQYF.

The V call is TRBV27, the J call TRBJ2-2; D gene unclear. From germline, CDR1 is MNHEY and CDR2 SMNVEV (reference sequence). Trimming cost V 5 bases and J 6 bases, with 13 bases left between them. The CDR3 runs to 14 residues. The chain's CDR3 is CASSHSLFPGELFF. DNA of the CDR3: TGTGCCAGCAGTCACTCGCTTTTCCCCGGGGAGCTGTTTTTT.

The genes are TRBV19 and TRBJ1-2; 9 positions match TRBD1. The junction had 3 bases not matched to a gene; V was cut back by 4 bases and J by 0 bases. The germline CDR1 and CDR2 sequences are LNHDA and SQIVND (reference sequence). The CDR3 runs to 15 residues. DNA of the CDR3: TGTGCCAGTAGTACACAGGGGGCCGCTAACTATGGCTACACCTTC. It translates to CASSTQGAANYGYTF.

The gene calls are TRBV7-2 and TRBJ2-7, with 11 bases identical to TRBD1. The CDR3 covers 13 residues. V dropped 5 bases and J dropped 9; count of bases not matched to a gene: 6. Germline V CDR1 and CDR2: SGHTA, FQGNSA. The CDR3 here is CASSLGQGAAQYF. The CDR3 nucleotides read TGTGCCAGCAGCCTAGGACAGGGGGCAGCGCAGTACTTC. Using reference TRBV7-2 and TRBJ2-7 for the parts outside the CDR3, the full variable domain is GAGVSQSPSNKVTEKGKDVELRCDPISGHTALYWYRQSLGQGLEFLIYFQGNSAPDKSGLPSDRFSAERTGGSVSTLTIQRTQQEDSAVYLCASSLGQGAAQYFGPGTRLTVT.

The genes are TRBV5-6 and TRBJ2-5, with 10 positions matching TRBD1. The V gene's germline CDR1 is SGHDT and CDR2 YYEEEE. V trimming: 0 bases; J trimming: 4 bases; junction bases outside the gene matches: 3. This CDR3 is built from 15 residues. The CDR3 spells CASSLAGDRGETQYF. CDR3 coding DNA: TGTGCCAGCAGCTTGGCCGGGGACAGGGGAGAGACCCAGTACTTC.

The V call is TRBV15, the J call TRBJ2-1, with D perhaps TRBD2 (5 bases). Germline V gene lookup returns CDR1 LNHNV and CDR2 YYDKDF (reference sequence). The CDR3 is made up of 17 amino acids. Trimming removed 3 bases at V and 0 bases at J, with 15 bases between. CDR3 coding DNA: TGTGCCACCAGCAGTGACACTAGGTTCAGCTCCTACAATGAGCAGTTCTTC. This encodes CATSSDTRFSSYNEQFF.

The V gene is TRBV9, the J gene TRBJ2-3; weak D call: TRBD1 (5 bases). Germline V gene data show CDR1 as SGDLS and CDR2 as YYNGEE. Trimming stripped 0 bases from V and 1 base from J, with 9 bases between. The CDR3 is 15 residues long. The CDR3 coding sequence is TGTGCCAGCAGCGTAGTCCAGGGTCGCACAGATACGCAGTATTTT. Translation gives CASSVVQGRTDTQYF.

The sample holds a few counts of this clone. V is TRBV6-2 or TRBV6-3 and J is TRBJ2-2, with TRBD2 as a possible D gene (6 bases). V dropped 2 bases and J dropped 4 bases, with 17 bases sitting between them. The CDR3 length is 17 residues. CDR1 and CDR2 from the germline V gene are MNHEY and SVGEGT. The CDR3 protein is CASSYAGLVPGTGELFF. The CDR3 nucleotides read TGTGCCAGCAGTTACGCGGGGCTTGTCCCTGGCACCGGGGAGCTGTTTTTT.

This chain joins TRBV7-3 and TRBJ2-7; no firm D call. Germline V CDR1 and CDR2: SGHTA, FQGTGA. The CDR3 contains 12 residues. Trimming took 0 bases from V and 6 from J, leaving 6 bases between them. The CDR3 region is CASSLTYCEQYF. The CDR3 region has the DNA TGTGCCAGCAGCTTAACGTACTGCGAGCAGTACTTC.

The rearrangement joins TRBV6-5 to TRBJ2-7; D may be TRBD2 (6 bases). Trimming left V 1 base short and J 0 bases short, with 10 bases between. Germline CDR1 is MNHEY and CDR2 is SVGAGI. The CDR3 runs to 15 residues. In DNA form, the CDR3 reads TGTGCCAGCAGTTACTATGGGACTTACTCCTACGAGCAGTACTTC. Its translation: CASSYYGTYSYEQYF.

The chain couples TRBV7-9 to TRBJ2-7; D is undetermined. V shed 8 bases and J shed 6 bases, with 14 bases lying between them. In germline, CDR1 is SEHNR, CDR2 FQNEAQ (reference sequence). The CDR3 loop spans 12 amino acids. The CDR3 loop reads CASSRPSGEQYF. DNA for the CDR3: TGTGCCAGCTCGAGACCATCAGGCGAGCAGTACTTC.

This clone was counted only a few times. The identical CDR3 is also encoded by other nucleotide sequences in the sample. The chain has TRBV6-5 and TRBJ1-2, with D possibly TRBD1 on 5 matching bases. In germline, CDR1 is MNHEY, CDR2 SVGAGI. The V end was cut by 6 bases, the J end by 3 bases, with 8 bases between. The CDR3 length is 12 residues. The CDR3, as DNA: TGTGCCAGCAGAGGACACGACTATGGCTACACCTTC. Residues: CASRGHDYGYTF.

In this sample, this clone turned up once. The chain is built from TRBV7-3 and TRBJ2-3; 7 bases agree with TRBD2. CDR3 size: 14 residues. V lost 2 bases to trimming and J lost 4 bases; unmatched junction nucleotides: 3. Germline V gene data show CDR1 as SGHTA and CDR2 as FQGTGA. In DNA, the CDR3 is TGTGCCAGCAGCTTAGACAGCGGGGCAGATACGCAGTATTTT. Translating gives CASSLDSGADTQYF.

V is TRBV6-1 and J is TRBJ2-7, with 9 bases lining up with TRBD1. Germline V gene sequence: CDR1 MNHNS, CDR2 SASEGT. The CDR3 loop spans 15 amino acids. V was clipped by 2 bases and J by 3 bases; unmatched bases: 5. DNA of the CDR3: TGTGCCAGCAGTGAATATGGGACAGGGATCTACGAGCAGTACTTC. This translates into CASSEYGTGIYEQYF.

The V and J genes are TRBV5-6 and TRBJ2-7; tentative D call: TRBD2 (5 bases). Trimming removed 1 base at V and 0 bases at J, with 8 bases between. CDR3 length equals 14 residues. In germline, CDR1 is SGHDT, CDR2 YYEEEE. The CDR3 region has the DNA TGTGCCAGCAGCTTGATCCGGGGCTCCTACGAGCAGTACTTC. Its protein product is CASSLIRGSYEQYF.

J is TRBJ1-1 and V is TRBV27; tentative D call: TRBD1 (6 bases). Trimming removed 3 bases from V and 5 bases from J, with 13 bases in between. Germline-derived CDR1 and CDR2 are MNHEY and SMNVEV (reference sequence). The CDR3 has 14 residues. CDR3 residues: CASSFSRRGTEAFF. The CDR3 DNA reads TGTGCCAGCAGTTTTTCCCGAAGGGGGACTGAAGCTTTCTTT.

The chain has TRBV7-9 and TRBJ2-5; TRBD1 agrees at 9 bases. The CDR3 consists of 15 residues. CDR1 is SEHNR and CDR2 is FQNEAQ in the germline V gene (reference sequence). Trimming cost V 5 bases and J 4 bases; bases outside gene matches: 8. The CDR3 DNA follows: TGTGCCAGCAGCGACCCCGGGACAGGGAGAGAGACCCAGTACTTC. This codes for CASSDPGTGRETQYF.

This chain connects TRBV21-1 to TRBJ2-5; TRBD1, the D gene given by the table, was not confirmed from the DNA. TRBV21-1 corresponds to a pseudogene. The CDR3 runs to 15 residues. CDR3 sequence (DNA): TGTGCCAGCGGGGAGAAGGGGGACCCCAGGGAGACCCAGTACTTC. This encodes CASGEKGDPRETQYF.

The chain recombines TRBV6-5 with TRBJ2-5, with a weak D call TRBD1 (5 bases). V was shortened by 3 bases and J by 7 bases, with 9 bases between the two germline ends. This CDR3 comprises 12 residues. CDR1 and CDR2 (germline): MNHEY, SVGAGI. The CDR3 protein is CASSYVRGTQYF. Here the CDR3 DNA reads TGTGCCAGCAGTTATGTAAGGGGGACCCAGTACTTC.